A single T cell receptor (beta chain) is shown here with its context. This entry belongs to a study of blood T cell repertoires in COVID-19. Background on the study: Donors in the United States, Italy and Spain gave samples during acute or convalescent COVID-19. Nucleic acid was either cDNA or gDNA, and it came from T cells, B-cell-depleted T cells, or PBMCs.

Researchers sorted participants into cohorts using their self-reported clinical history. Resolution of symptoms, clearance, or two negative PCRs was present in recovered Cohort 3 donors. The V end lost 6 bases, the J end lost 6 bases, and 21 bases lay between the germline ends. The CDR3 covers 15 residues. Germline V gene lookup returns CDR1 SNHLY and CDR2 FYNNEI. Measured with immunoSEQ multiplex PCR; TCRdb has only the in-frame clones, and not every one. The sample consists of around 380,000 clones, about 90% of them appearing once. V and J are TRBV2 and TRBJ2-7; perhaps TRBD2 as D (6 bases). Sequences were obtained from PBMCs or T cells enriched from blood (not recorded which). The sequence came from a young man who had recovered from COVID-19. CDR3 protein: CASSAPVLGGAEQYF. The CDR3 region has the DNA TGTGCCAGCAGCGCACCCGTGTTGGGGGGTGCCGAGCAGTACTTC.